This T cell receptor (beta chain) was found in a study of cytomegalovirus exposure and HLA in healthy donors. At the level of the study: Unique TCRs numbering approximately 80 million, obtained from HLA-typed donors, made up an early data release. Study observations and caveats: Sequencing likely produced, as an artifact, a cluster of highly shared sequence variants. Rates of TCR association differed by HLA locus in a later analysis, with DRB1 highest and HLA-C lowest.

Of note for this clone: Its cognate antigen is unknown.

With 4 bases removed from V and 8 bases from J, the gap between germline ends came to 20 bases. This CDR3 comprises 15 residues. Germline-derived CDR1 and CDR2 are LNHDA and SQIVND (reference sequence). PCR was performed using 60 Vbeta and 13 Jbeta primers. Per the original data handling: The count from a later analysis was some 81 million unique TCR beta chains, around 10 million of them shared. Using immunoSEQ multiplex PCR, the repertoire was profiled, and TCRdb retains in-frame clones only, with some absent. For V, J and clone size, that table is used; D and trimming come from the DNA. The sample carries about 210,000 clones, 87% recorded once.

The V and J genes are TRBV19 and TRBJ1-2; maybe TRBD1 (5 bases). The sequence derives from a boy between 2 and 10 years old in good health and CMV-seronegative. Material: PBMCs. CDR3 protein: CASSTRDLLQGGYTF. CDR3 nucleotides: TGTGCCAGTAGTACCAGGGACTTACTCCAAGGCGGCTACACCTTC.